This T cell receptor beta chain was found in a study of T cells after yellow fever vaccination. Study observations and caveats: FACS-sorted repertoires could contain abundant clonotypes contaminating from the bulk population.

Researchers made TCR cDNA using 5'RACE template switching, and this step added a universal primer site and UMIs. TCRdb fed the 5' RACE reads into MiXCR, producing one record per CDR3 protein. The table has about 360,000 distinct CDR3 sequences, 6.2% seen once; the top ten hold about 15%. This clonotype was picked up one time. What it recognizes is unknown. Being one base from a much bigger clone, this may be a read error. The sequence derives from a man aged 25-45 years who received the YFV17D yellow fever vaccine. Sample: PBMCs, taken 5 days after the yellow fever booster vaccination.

CDR3 amino acids: CARSLGAGNEQFF. In DNA, the CDR3 is TGCGCCAGAAGCTTGGGGGCGGGGAATGAGCAGTTCTTC. The gene calls are TRBV5-1 and TRBJ2-1, with D perhaps being TRBD1 or TRBD2 (6 bases each). The length of the CDR3 is 13 residues. Germline V CDR1 and CDR2: SGHRS, YFSETQ.